Each of the 30 T cell receptor beta chains below was sequenced from the same sample in a study of OX40 agonist ivuxolimab in advanced cancers. Data came from immunoSEQ multiplex PCR; TCRdb stores just in-frame clones and leaves some out. Counted here are under 200,000 clones, roughly 94% occurring once; the ten biggest clones make up around 0.33%. The sequences come from CD4+ or CD8+ T cells sorted from blood, collected in a trial of the OX40 agonist ivuxolimab. The source of these receptors is an adult with an advanced solid tumor such as melanoma, head and neck, liver or kidney cancer.

V gene TRBV5-1 combines with J gene TRBJ2-5, with D perhaps TRBD1 (5 bases). V was trimmed by 0 bases and J by 3 bases, leaving 9 bases between them. The V gene's germline CDR1 is SGHRS and CDR2 YFSETQ. The length of the CDR3 is 14 residues. The CDR3 is CASSLAEGEETQYF. The CDR3 coding sequence is TGCGCCAGCAGCTTGGCGGAAGGGGAAGAGACCCAGTACTTC.

The chain recombines TRBV7-2 with TRBJ2-1; 16 bases match TRBD2. The germline CDR1 and CDR2 sequences are SGHTA and FQGNSA. Unmatched junction bases numbered 6, after V lost 5 bases and J lost 2 bases. This CDR3 is 18 amino acids long. This CDR3 reads CASSPGTSGRGTYNEQFF. CDR3 coding DNA: TGTGCCAGCAGCCCAGGGACTAGCGGGAGGGGGACCTACAATGAGCAGTTCTTC.

The CDR3 region is CASSLRRGSSSGANVLTF. DNA for the CDR3: TGTGCCAGCAGCCTCCGTAGGGGGTCAAGCTCTGGGGCCAACGTCCTGACTTTC. This chain links TRBV7-2 with TRBJ2-6; possibly TRBD1 for D (6 bases). CDR3 size: 18 residues. V was pared by 5 bases and J by 0 bases, with 17 bases between. Germline CDR1 reads SGHTA; CDR2 reads FQGNSA.

The chain combines TRBV2 with TRBJ2-7, with 9 positions matching TRBD2. Germline V lookup: CDR1 SNHLY, CDR2 FYNNEI. The junction had 7 bases not matched to a gene; V was cut back by 1 base and J by 6 bases. This CDR3 region has 15 residues. The CDR3 loop is CASSEGGLAAFEQYF. CDR3 bases: TGTGCCAGCAGTGAAGGGGGACTAGCAGCTTTCGAGCAGTACTTC.

The chain recombines TRBV29-1 with TRBJ1-5; D not resolved. The germline V gene has CDR1 SQVTM and CDR2 ANQGSEA. The CDR3 has 13 amino acids. V lost 4 bases and J lost 0, with 7 bases in between. The CDR3 reads CSVVEYSNQPQHF. DNA of the CDR3: TGCAGCGTTGTAGAATATAGCAATCAGCCCCAGCATTTT. Using reference TRBV29-1 and TRBJ1-5 for the parts outside the CDR3, the full variable domain is SAVISQKPSRDICQRGTSLTIQCQVDSQVTMMFWYRQQPGQSLTLIATANQGSEATYESGFVIDKFPISRPNLTFSTLTVSNMSPEDSSIYLCSVVEYSNQPQHFGDGTRLSIL.

This rearrangement joins TRBV6-1 to TRBJ1-6; TRBD1 matches 8 bases. Germline values: CDR1 MNHNS, CDR2 SASEGT. CDR3 length: 15 amino acids. V lost 2 bases to trimming and J lost 10 bases; unmatched junction nucleotides: 7. The chain's CDR3 is CASSEFDRGRSPLHF. DNA for the CDR3: TGTGCCAGCAGTGAATTTGACAGGGGTCGGTCACCCCTCCACTTT.

The chain employs TRBV5-6 and TRBJ1-5, with TRBD1 matching 7 bases. Germline CDR1 is SGHDT and CDR2 is YYEEEE. The J segment lost 4 bases and the V segment lost 1 base, leaving 5 bases of the junction unmatched. The CDR3 loop spans 15 amino acids. As DNA, the CDR3 is TGTGCCAGCAGCTTGTTAACAGGGGCAAATCAGCCCCAGCATTTT. It is translated as CASSLLTGANQPQHF.

This chain connects TRBV6-5 to TRBJ2-5; TRBD1 aligns across 9 bases. The CDR3 is 15 amino acids. In germline, CDR1 is MNHEY, CDR2 SVGAGI. V trimming: 5 bases; J trimming: 5 bases; junction bases outside the gene matches: 9. CDR3 bases: TGTGCCAGCAGTCTTACAGGGGGCGCCGGGGAGACCCAGTACTTC. It specifies CASSLTGGAGETQYF.

The chain links TRBV7-3 to TRBJ2-1, with D possibly TRBD1 on 5 matching bases. The germline V gene encodes CDR1 SGHTA and CDR2 FQGTGA. The CDR3 has 14 residues. V gave up 7 bases and J gave up 5 bases, with 15 bases separating them. CDR3 coding DNA: TGTGCCAGCACCCCTGGGGCCGACCACAATGAGCAGTTCTTC. Amino acids: CASTPGADHNEQFF.

The chain combines TRBV29-1 with TRBJ2-3; no clear D gene. From germline, CDR1 is SQVTM and CDR2 ANQGSEA. Trimming stripped 4 bases from V and 2 bases from J, with 10 bases between. CDR3 size: 13 residues. CDR3 protein: CSVVPPNTDTQYF. In DNA form, the CDR3 reads TGCAGCGTTGTGCCGCCAAACACAGATACGCAGTATTTT.

The chain recombines TRBV27 with TRBJ1-5; D remains unclear. CDR3 length: 14 residues. V shed 7 bases and J shed 2 bases, with 12 bases lying between them. Germline lookup yields CDR1 MNHEY and CDR2 SMNVEV (reference sequence). The chain's CDR3 is CASTWAGGNQPQHF. Here the CDR3 DNA reads TGTGCCAGCACCTGGGCCGGGGGCAATCAGCCCCAGCATTTT.

The CDR3 reads CASSVTSGFSETQYF. Written as DNA, the CDR3 is TGCGCCAGCAGCGTGACTAGCGGGTTTTCAGAGACCCAGTACTTC. This rearrangement joins TRBV5-1 to TRBJ2-5; 10 nucleotides agree with TRBD2. With 4 bases clipped from V and 4 bases from J, the junction kept 7 bases outside the gene matches. The CDR3 is 15 amino acids. Germline V gives CDR1 SGHRS, CDR2 YFSETQ.

The CDR3 protein is CASSVARASNQETQYF. The DNA for the CDR3 is TGTGCCAGCAGCGTAGCTCGGGCCAGTAACCAAGAGACCCAGTACTTC. V usage is TRBV9 and J usage is TRBJ2-5; no firm D call. Trimming stripped 0 bases from V and 0 bases from J, with 12 bases between. CDR3 size: 16 residues. CDR1 is SGDLS and CDR2 is YYNGEE in the germline V gene.

V and J are TRBV5-1 and TRBJ2-1; D gene uncertain. CDR1 and CDR2 from the germline V gene are SGHRS and YFSETQ. The V and J ends lost 0 bases and 8 bases respectively, with 15 bases between them. The CDR3 is made up of 15 amino acids. CDR3: CASSLAAQVMDEQFF. The DNA of the CDR3 is TGCGCCAGCAGCTTGGCCGCTCAGGTAATGGATGAGCAGTTCTTC.

The V call is TRBV2, the J call TRBJ2-1; D possibly corresponds to TRBD2 (6 bases). Germline CDR1 reads SNHLY; CDR2 reads FYNNEI. This CDR3 has 12 residues. Trimming took off 7 bases at V and 9 bases at J, with 13 bases between the two ends. The CDR3 region is CASTGTPVEQFF. The CDR3 coding sequence is TGTGCCAGCACCGGGACTCCCGTTGAGCAGTTCTTC.

This rearrangement joins TRBV28 to TRBJ2-7, with D possibly being TRBD1 or TRBD2 (5 bases each). The CDR3 is 17 residues long. In germline, CDR1 is MDHEN, CDR2 SYDVKM. Between the trimmed V and J ends, which lost 8 bases and 3 bases, there was a span of 26 bases. CDR3 DNA: TGTGCCAGCGCCACGAGGGGATTGAACAGGCGTAACTACGAGCAGTACTTC. The encoded protein is CASATRGLNRRNYEQYF. Full variable domain (missing parts from reference TRBV28 and TRBJ2-7): DVKVTQSSRYLVKRTGEKVFLECVQDMDHENMFWYRQDPGLGLRLIYFSYDVKMKEKGDIPEGYSVSREKKERFSLILESASTNQTSMYLCASATRGLNRRNYEQYFGPGTRLTVT.

This rearrangement joins TRBV5-6 to TRBJ2-2, with TRBD2 matching 14 bases. The CDR3 is 17 residues long. CDR1 and CDR2 from the germline V gene are SGHDT and YYEEEE. The V segment lost 4 bases and the J segment 3 bases; nucleotides outside the gene matches: 5. CDR3 in amino acids: CASSRLAGGPDTGELFF. CDR3 DNA sequence: TGTGCCAGCAGCAGACTAGCGGGGGGGCCGGACACCGGGGAGCTGTTTTTT.

A remark on this clone: Other DNA sequences in the sample encode the same CDR3. V and J are TRBV7-9 and TRBJ1-2; no definite D call. Trimming shortened V by 3 bases and J by 2 bases, and 7 bases separated the two germline ends. The CDR3 runs to 13 residues. The germline V gene has CDR1 SEHNR and CDR2 FQNEAQ (reference sequence). CDR3 bases: TGTGCCAGCAGCTTTAACGGAAACTATGGCTACACCTTC. Protein: CASSFNGNYGYTF.

The chain employs TRBV5-4 and TRBJ1-2; 8 bases match TRBD1. Unmatched junction bases numbered 10, after V lost 4 bases and J lost 2 bases. There are 16 residues in the CDR3. CDR1 SGHNT and CDR2 YYREEE come from the germline V gene (reference sequence). The CDR3, as DNA: TGTGCCAGCAGCGACGGACGACAGGGGAAGAACTATGGCTACACCTTC. Translated: CASSDGRQGKNYGYTF.

In regard to this clone: The sample has other DNA sequences that encode this CDR3 too. The gene calls are TRBV7-2 and TRBJ2-3; D uncertain. This CDR3 comprises 14 residues. Deletions cut 1 base from V and 1 base from J, with 6 bases between. CDR1 is SGHTA and CDR2 is FQGNSA in the germline V gene. Here the CDR3 reads CASSLVRGTDTQYF. The CDR3 DNA follows: TGTGCCAGCAGCTTAGTTCGGGGCACAGATACGCAGTATTTT.

The chain uses TRBV5-1 and TRBJ2-5; D is possibly TRBD2 (5 bases). The germline V gene has CDR1 SGHRS and CDR2 YFSETQ. The CDR3 covers 15 residues. V lost 3 bases and J lost 3, with 15 bases in between. CDR3 DNA: TGCGCCAGCAGCTCCACCCCCCGGGGAGAAGAGACCCAGTACTTC. It yields the protein CASSSTPRGEETQYF. Complete variable domain (other parts from reference TRBV5-1 and TRBJ2-5): KAGVTQTPRYLIKTRGQQVTLSCSPISGHRSVSWYQQTPGQGLQFLFEYFSETQRNKGNFPGRFSGRQFSNSRSEMNVSTLELGDSALYLCASSSTPRGEETQYFGPGTRLLVL.

This sequence joins TRBV5-1 and TRBJ1-1; 7 nucleotides agree with TRBD1. V was clipped by 3 bases and J by 5 bases; unmatched bases: 4. The CDR3 is 13 residues long. Germline lookup yields CDR1 SGHRS and CDR2 YFSETQ. The CDR3 is CASSYQGGTEAFF. In nucleotides, the CDR3 is TGCGCCAGCAGCTATCAGGGGGGGACTGAAGCTTTCTTT.

The gene calls are TRBV7-2 and TRBJ2-3; D not resolved. Trimming stripped 1 base from V and 1 base from J, with 15 bases between. CDR3 length equals 17 residues. Germline loops: CDR1 SGHTA, CDR2 FQGNSA. CDR3 amino acids: CASSLVSGSLGTDTQYF. The DNA of the CDR3 is TGTGCCAGCAGCTTAGTATCTGGCAGTCTAGGCACAGATACGCAGTATTTT.

The V gene is TRBV28, the J gene TRBJ2-7; no clear D. The V end lost 4 bases, the J end lost 0 bases, and 10 bases lay between the germline ends. Germline V gene sequence: CDR1 MDHEN, CDR2 SYDVKM. There are 14 residues in the CDR3. CDR3 loop: CASSSPGRSYEQYF. CDR3 DNA: TGTGCCAGCAGTTCCCCGGGTCGCTCCTACGAGCAGTACTTC.

V usage is TRBV2 and J usage is TRBJ1-3; D remains unclear. With 5 bases removed from V and 4 bases from J, the gap between germline ends came to 15 bases. This CDR3 is 15 amino acids long. In germline, CDR1 is SNHLY, CDR2 FYNNEI. CDR3 sequence reads: CASSSSFLGGNTIYF. In DNA, the CDR3 is TGTGCCAGCAGTTCGAGTTTTCTCGGGGGAAACACCATATATTTT.

The CDR3 region has the DNA TGTGCCAGCAGCTCCTTAGCGGGGGGGAGCGAGCAGTACTTC. Translated, it gives CASSSLAGGSEQYF. The rearrangement uses TRBV11-2 and TRBJ2-7; TRBD2 matches at 11 bases. There are 14 residues in the CDR3. Unmatched junction bases numbered 5, after V lost 4 bases and J lost 6 bases. The germline gives CDR1 SGHAT, CDR2 FQNNGV.

The chain employs TRBV6-1 and TRBJ1-4; tentative D call: TRBD1 (6 bases). This CDR3 is 15 amino acids long. CDR1 MNHNS and CDR2 SASEGT come from the germline V gene. The ends were cut back, 3 bases at V and 5 bases at J, with 13 bases in the middle. DNA for the CDR3: TGTGCCAGCAGTGATGGGACGGGGGGCAATGAAAAACTGTTTTTT. It encodes CASSDGTGGNEKLFF.

The chain is built from TRBV5-1 and TRBJ1-1, with D tentatively TRBD1 (6 bases). V shed 3 bases and J shed 2 bases, with 11 bases lying between them. Germline CDR1 SGHRS, CDR2 YFSETQ. The CDR3 contains 14 residues. The CDR3: CASSSSGGNTEAFF. The CDR3 DNA sequence: TGCGCCAGCAGCTCGTCGGGGGGCAACACTGAAGCTTTCTTT.

The chain couples TRBV7-9 to TRBJ2-3, with D possibly TRBD1 on 5 matching bases. The CDR3 is 15 amino acids. The germline CDR1 and CDR2 sequences are SEHNR and FQNEAQ (reference sequence). V lost 8 bases to trimming and J lost 2 bases, with 17 bases between them. The CDR3 reads CASGRQFGITDTQYF. The DNA for the CDR3 is TGTGCCAGCGGAAGACAGTTCGGTATCACAGATACGCAGTATTTT.

The CDR3 DNA follows: TGTGCCAGCAGTGAAGGTCAGGGCTCGGGCACCGGGGAGCTGTTTTTT. It yields the protein CASSEGQGSGTGELFF. This sequence joins TRBV6-1 and TRBJ2-2, with D tentatively TRBD1 (5 bases). Germline CDR1 and CDR2: MNHNS and SASEGT. Deletions cut 1 base from V and 4 bases from J, with 13 bases between. CDR3 length: 16 residues.